A single sample is the source of the 25 T cell receptor beta chains below, sequenced in a study of early T cells in non-severe SARS-CoV-2 infection. MiXCR, run by TCRdb on the 5' RACE reads, gives a single entry per CDR3 protein. The repertoire holds more than 90,000 distinct CDR3 sequences, with about 13% as singletons. Material: whole blood. The receptors were gathered from an adult who was a healthcare worker with PCR-confirmed SARS-CoV-2 infection or an uninfected control (not recorded which).

This clonotype has a count of ten or more. V usage is TRBV11-2 and J usage is TRBJ2-2, with 12 bases identical to TRBD1. Germline CDR1 and CDR2: SGHAT and FQNNGV. The CDR3 spans 17 residues. With V trimmed by 5 bases and J by 6 bases, 10 bases remained unmatched. CDR3 DNA: TGTGCCAGCAGCAAGGGGCCGGGACAGGGGGCTGCCGGGGAGCTGTTTTTT. This encodes CASSKGPGQGAAGELFF.

V and J are TRBV4-1 and TRBJ1-6; D is ambiguous. V was cut by 6 bases and J by 7 bases, with 13 bases left in between. Germline CDR1 and CDR2: MGHRA and YSYEKL. The CDR3 extends over 14 amino acids. CDR3 nucleotide sequence: TGCGCCAGCAGTCCCACTTGGAGGAATTCACCCCTCCACTTT. Its protein is CASSPTWRNSPLHF.

The rearrangement joins TRBV5-1 to TRBJ2-1; D remains ambiguous. This CDR3 region has 14 residues. Germline CDR1 reads SGHRS; CDR2 reads YFSETQ. The ends were cut back, 4 bases at V and 7 bases at J, with 15 bases in the middle. CDR3 sequence reads: CASSRPDGRNEQFF. CDR3 nucleotide sequence: TGCGCCAGCAGCCGTCCTGACGGACGTAATGAGCAGTTCTTC.

This clonotype was counted only a few times. J is TRBJ1-6 and V is TRBV29-1; no firm D call. From germline, CDR1 is SQVTM and CDR2 ANQGSEA. CDR3 length: 13 residues. V gave up 6 bases and J gave up 3 bases, with 9 bases separating them. In nucleotides, the CDR3 is TGCAGCGTAAGGGAAGACTATAATTCACCCCTCCACTTT. Protein product: CSVREDYNSPLHF.

This clonotype was counted many times. The rearrangement joins TRBV11-2 to TRBJ1-2, with no clear D. The CDR3 is 12 residues long. V was clipped by 2 bases and J by 4 bases, with 5 bases between them. The germline V gene has CDR1 SGHAT and CDR2 FQNNGV. The CDR3 spells CASSLPLYGYTF. The CDR3 coding sequence is TGTGCCAGCAGCTTACCCCTCTATGGCTACACCTTC.

With respect to this clonotype: A much larger clone is a single base away; this may be a read error. This chain uses TRBV12-3 or TRBV12-4 with TRBJ2-2; TRBD2 might be the D (7 bases). This CDR3 comprises 15 residues. Between the trimmed V and J ends, which lost 6 bases and 3 bases, there was a span of 14 bases. CDR3 nucleotide sequence: TGTGCCAGCAGGACCCGGGGGGCCGACACCGGGGAGCTGTTTTTT. Translating it yields CASRTRGADTGELFF.

The chain recombines TRBV5-5 with TRBJ2-5; no clear D. The CDR3 covers 14 residues. Trimming took 0 bases from V and 2 from J, leaving 8 bases between them. Germline assignment: CDR1 SGHKS and CDR2 YYEKEE (reference sequence). The CDR3 spells CASSLGWVQETQYF. CDR3 nucleotide sequence: TGTGCCAGCAGCTTGGGCTGGGTTCAAGAGACCCAGTACTTC.

This clonotype was counted many times. This rearrangement joins TRBV6-5 to TRBJ2-1; TRBD2 aligns across 9 bases. The CDR3 loop spans 17 amino acids. Germline assignment: CDR1 MNHEY and CDR2 SVGAGI. With 2 bases clipped from V and 4 bases from J, the junction kept 9 bases outside the gene matches. The CDR3 spells CASSYHTGTSRYNEQFF. CDR3 bases: TGTGCCAGCAGTTACCACACCGGGACTAGCAGATACAATGAGCAGTTCTTC.

The V call is TRBV12-3 or TRBV12-4, the J call TRBJ1-5; tentative D call: TRBD1 (6 bases). Trimming removed 6 bases from V and 0 bases from J, with 12 bases in between. The CDR3 runs to 15 residues. The CDR3 nucleotides are TGTGCCAGCAGCTGGGGGCAGTATAGCAATCAGCCCCAGCATTTT. This encodes CASSWGQYSNQPQHF.

This clonotype was counted between two and nine times. The CDR3 DNA is TGTGCCAGCAGCTTAGGGTCGAGCGCAGGGGGCACAGATACGCAGTATTTT. Its protein product is CASSLGSSAGGTDTQYF. This chain joins TRBV7-6 and TRBJ2-3; weak D call: TRBD1 (6 bases). There are 17 residues in the CDR3. From germline, CDR1 is SGHVS and CDR2 FNYEAQ. Trimming took 1 base from V and 1 from J, leaving 15 bases between them.

This clonotype was picked up many times. The V gene is TRBV7-3, the J gene TRBJ2-2; 8 bases match TRBD2. Germline CDR1 reads SGHTA; CDR2 reads FQGTGA. The CDR3 has 19 residues. Losses at the gene ends were 2 bases for V and 3 bases for J; bases not matched to a gene: 14. CDR3 in amino acids: CASSLSAGTASGYTGELFF. In DNA form, the CDR3 reads TGTGCCAGCAGCTTATCGGCAGGGACGGCTAGCGGGTACACCGGGGAGCTGTTTTTT.

The gene calls are TRBV5-1 and TRBJ2-7, with 7 bases identical to TRBD1. After removal of 4 bases from V and 6 bases from J, the junction contained 13 bases not matched to a gene. Per germline, CDR1 SGHRS and CDR2 YFSETQ. The CDR3 totals 15 residues. CDR3 in DNA: TGCGCCAGCAGCCGAATGGGACAGAACCTTGGCGAGCAGTACTTC. It specifies CASSRMGQNLGEQYF.

The chain couples TRBV28 to TRBJ1-5; 9 bases line up with TRBD1. V gave up 6 bases and J gave up 6 bases; unmatched junction bases: 6. The CDR3 runs 14 residues. CDR1 is MDHEN and CDR2 is SYDVKM in the germline V gene. CDR3 amino acids: CASRGTGGLQPQHF. The DNA of the CDR3 is TGTGCCAGCAGGGGAACAGGGGGCCTTCAGCCCCAGCATTTT.

The chain recombines TRBV5-4 with TRBJ2-5; the D gene is possibly TRBD2 (5 bases). With 4 bases removed from V and 5 bases from J, the gap between germline ends came to 15 bases. Germline assignment: CDR1 SGHNT and CDR2 YYREEE (reference sequence). This CDR3 contains 14 residues. CDR3 in DNA: TGTGCCAGCAGCATGGCGGGCGGCGAGGAGACCCAGTACTTC. Its protein product is CASSMAGGEETQYF.

This clonotype turned up a few times. J is TRBJ2-3 and V is TRBV2; 9 bases are shared with TRBD1. V was clipped by 6 bases and J by 6 bases; unmatched bases: 4. The CDR3 loop spans 13 amino acids. The germline V gene has CDR1 SNHLY and CDR2 FYNNEI. The CDR3 DNA sequence: TGTGCCAGCAGACCCACAGGGGGCGATACGCAGTATTTT. It encodes CASRPTGGDTQYF.

There are a few counts of this clonotype. CDR3 coding DNA: TGCAGCGGGCAGGAGAACACTGAAGCTTTCTTT. Amino acid sequence: CSGQENTEAFF. The rearrangement joins TRBV29-1 to TRBJ1-1; D is uncertain. V shed 7 bases and J shed 1 base, with 7 bases lying between them. This CDR3 is built from 11 residues. Germline-derived CDR1 and CDR2 are SQVTM and ANQGSEA.

This clonotype was found a few times. This chain uses TRBV20-1 with TRBJ2-7; 9 bases fit TRBD2. The J segment lost 4 bases and the V segment lost 1 base, leaving 8 bases of the junction unmatched. Germline V lookup: CDR1 DFQATT, CDR2 SNEGSKA (reference sequence). This CDR3 spans 15 amino acids. In DNA form, the CDR3 reads TGCAGTGCTAGAGTAGCCGGGACTAGCATTTACGAGCAGTACTTC. Its translation: CSARVAGTSIYEQYF.

This clonotype was observed a handful of times. The J gene is TRBJ1-5, the V gene TRBV6-2 or TRBV6-3; 7 positions match TRBD1. V lost 5 bases to trimming and J lost 0 bases; unmatched junction nucleotides: 10. Germline lookup yields CDR1 MNHEY and CDR2 SVGEGT. This CDR3 region has 17 residues. The CDR3, as DNA: TGTGCCAGCAGTACCGCAAACAGGGGCCTTAGCAATCAGCCCCAGCATTTT. As protein: CASSTANRGLSNQPQHF.

V usage is TRBV9 and J usage is TRBJ2-1; possible D gene TRBD2, 6 bases. This CDR3 region has 11 residues. The germline V and J ends were trimmed by 7 bases and 10 bases, with 12 bases remaining between them. Germline V gene sequence: CDR1 SGDLS, CDR2 YYNGEE. The CDR3 DNA reads TGTGCCAGCGGACTACAGCGAGAGCAGTTCTTC. Translating gives CASGLQREQFF.

This clonotype was seen more than once but under ten times. The J gene is TRBJ2-1, the V gene TRBV2; tentative D call: TRBD1 (6 bases). CDR1 SNHLY and CDR2 FYNNEI come from the germline V gene. V was trimmed by 6 bases and J by 6 bases, leaving 21 bases between them. This CDR3 has 16 amino acids. CDR3 nucleotides: TGTGCCAGCAGGCCCGCCGACAGTCTGGGGGCCAATGAGCAGTTCTTC. Its translation: CASRPADSLGANEQFF.

The chain combines TRBV5-1 with TRBJ2-1; 10 nucleotides align to TRBD1. Per germline, CDR1 SGHRS and CDR2 YFSETQ. Unmatched junction bases numbered 8, after V lost 3 bases and J lost 2 bases. This CDR3 has 17 amino acids. The CDR3 loop reads CASSWDRGSVAYNEQFF. In DNA form, the CDR3 reads TGCGCCAGCAGCTGGGACAGGGGCAGTGTGGCCTACAATGAGCAGTTCTTC.

There are many counts of this clonotype. The chain recombines TRBV7-2 with TRBJ2-3, with 8 bases fitting TRBD2. The CDR3 extends over 16 amino acids. Germline V gene lookup returns CDR1 SGHTA and CDR2 FQGNSA. J lost 4 bases, V lost 0 bases, and 6 bases had no gene match. The DNA for the CDR3 is TGTGCCAGCAGCTTAGCGGGTAGCGGGAACGCAGATACGCAGTATTTT. Amino acids: CASSLAGSGNADTQYF.

This clonotype has a count of ten or more. The rearrangement joins TRBV11-2 to TRBJ1-2; 9 bases align to TRBD1. Germline CDR1 and CDR2: SGHAT and FQNNGV. Trimming cost V 5 bases and J 3 bases; bases outside gene matches: 7. This CDR3 has 15 amino acids. DNA for the CDR3: TGTGCCAGCAGCACTTACAGGGGGCGGGACTATGGCTACACCTTC. This gives the protein CASSTYRGRDYGYTF.

At least ten counts were recorded for this clonotype. This sequence joins TRBV7-3 and TRBJ2-3, with D uncertain. This CDR3 has 11 residues. In germline, CDR1 is SGHTA, CDR2 FQGTGA. V lost 3 bases and J lost 2, with 0 bases in between. CDR3 DNA: TGTGCCAGCAGCTTCACAGATACGCAGTATTTT. Translating gives CASSFTDTQYF. Combining the CDR3 with reference TRBV7-3 and TRBJ2-3 gives the whole variable domain GAGVSQTPSNKVTEKGKYVELRCDPISGHTALYWYRQSLGQGPEFLIYFQGTGAADDSGLPNDRFFAVRPEGSVSTLKIQRTERGDSAVYLCASSFTDTQYFGPGTRLTVL.

In this sample, this clonotype turned up many times. The genes are TRBV20-1 and TRBJ1-6; D is possibly TRBD1 (5 bases). From germline, CDR1 is DFQATT and CDR2 SNEGSKA (reference sequence). This CDR3 contains 17 residues. The V end was cut by 0 bases, the J end by 2 bases, with 14 bases between. CDR3 protein: CSARDLTGPTYNSPLHF. CDR3 DNA: TGCAGTGCTAGAGATCTGACGGGGCCAACCTATAATTCACCCCTCCACTTT.